This record covers a single T cell receptor (beta chain). Its antigen is as yet unknown. The same CDR3 also results from other DNA sequences found in this sample. This sample stems from a study of shared clonotypes between healthy human individuals. Notes on the study in general: Clonotypes shared by all four sorted-subset donors had higher generation probabilities than non-shared clonotypes. Naive subsets typically showed greater estimated richness than memory subsets.

The germline V gene has CDR1 SEHNR and CDR2 FQNEAQ (reference sequence). The CDR3 spans 12 residues. V gave up 6 bases and J gave up 1 base, with 7 bases separating them. Every subset's genomic DNA went evenly onto several immunoSEQ plates. The assay was immunoSEQ multiplex PCR, and TCRdb's table has in-frame clones only and misses some. Of about 700,000 clones listed, 92% are singletons. The naive CD8 population came from CD45RO-negative cells selected for CCR7, without terminally differentiated effector memory CD45RA+ cells. The source material was naive CD8+ T cells sorted from blood. The rearrangement uses TRBV7-9 and TRBJ2-7; D is ambiguous. The TCR was taken from a man aged 25-45 years in good health. The CDR3 nucleotides are TGTGCCAGCAGTCCAGTGTCCTACGAGCAGTACTTC. Its protein product is CASSPVSYEQYF. Combining the CDR3 with reference TRBV7-9 and TRBJ2-7 gives the whole variable domain DTGVSQNPRHKITKRGQNVTFRCDPISEHNRLYWYRQTLGQGPEFLTYFQNEAQLEKSRLLSDRFSAERPKGSFSTLEIQRTEQGDSAMYLCASSPVSYEQYFGPGTRLTVT.